This TCR beta chain was recorded in a study of blood T cell repertoires in COVID-19. At the level of the study: The samples span acute and convalescent COVID-19 from the United States, Italy and Spain. PBMCs, B-cell-depleted T cells, or T cells provided the cDNA or gDNA that made up the material.

Here immunoSEQ multiplex PCR was the method, and the copy in TCRdb shows in-frame clones only, minus some. This table has about 220,000 clones, about 78% appearing once. The CDR3 has 13 amino acids. Per the germline V gene, CDR1 is SGHNT and CDR2 is YYREEE (reference sequence). V was pared by 4 bases and J by 4 bases, with 4 bases of the junction left unmatched. Sequencing used peripheral blood. The clonotype comes from an older woman with acute or convalescent COVID-19. The chain has TRBV5-4 and TRBJ1-2, with 7 bases matching TRBD1. CDR3 nucleotides: TGTGCCAGCAGCCGGGGACAGCCCTATGGCTACACCTTC. It yields the protein CASSRGQPYGYTF.